This T cell receptor (beta chain) was retrieved from a study of blood T cell repertoires in COVID-19. Across the whole study: PBMCs, B-cell-depleted T cells, or T cells provided the cDNA or gDNA that made up the material.

The germline V gene has CDR1 MNHNY and CDR2 SVGAGI (reference sequence). The CDR3 covers 16 residues. Trimming pared 5 bases from V and 2 bases from J, leaving 15 bases between. This table comes from immunoSEQ multiplex PCR, and its TCRdb copy is limited to in-frame clones, with some not included. The table shows some 200,000 clones, with roughly 87% occurring only once. Only a few counts were recorded for this clone. The sequenced sample consisted of peripheral blood. The V gene is TRBV6-6, the J gene TRBJ2-2; D might be TRBD1 (5 bases). The clonotype originates from a woman younger than 35 who had recovered from COVID-19. Here the CDR3 DNA reads TGTGCCAGCAGTCCAACGACAGAACTTAACACCGGGGAGCTGTTTTTT. Its translation: CASSPTTELNTGELFF.